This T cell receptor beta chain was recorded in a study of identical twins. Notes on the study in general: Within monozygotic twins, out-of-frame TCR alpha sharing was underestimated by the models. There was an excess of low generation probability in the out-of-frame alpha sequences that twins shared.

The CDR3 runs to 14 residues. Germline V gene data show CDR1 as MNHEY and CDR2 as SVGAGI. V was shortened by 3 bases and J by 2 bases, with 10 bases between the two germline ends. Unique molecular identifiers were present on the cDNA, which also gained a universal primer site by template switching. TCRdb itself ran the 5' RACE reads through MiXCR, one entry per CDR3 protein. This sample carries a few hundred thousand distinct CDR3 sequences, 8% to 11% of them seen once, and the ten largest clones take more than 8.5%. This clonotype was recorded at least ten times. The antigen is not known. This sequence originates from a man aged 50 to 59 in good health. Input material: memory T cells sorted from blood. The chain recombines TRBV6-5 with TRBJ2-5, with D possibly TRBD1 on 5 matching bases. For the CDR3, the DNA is TGTGCCAGCAGTTATACTCAGGGACAAGAGACCCAGTACTTC. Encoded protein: CASSYTQGQETQYF.